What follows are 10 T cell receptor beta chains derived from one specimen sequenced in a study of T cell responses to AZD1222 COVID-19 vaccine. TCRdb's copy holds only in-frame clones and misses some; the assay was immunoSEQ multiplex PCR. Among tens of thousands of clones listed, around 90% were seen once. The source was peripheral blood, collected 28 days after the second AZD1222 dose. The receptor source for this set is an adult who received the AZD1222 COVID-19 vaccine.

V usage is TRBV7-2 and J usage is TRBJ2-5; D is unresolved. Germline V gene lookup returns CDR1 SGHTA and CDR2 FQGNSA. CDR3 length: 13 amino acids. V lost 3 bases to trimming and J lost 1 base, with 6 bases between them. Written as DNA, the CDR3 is TGTGCCAGCAGCTTCACGGGCCAAGAGACCCAGTACTTC. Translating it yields CASSFTGQETQYF. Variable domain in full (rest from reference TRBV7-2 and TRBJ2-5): GAGVSQSPSNKVTEKGKDVELRCDPISGHTALYWYRQSLGQGLEFLIYFQGNSAPDKSGLPSDRFSAERTGGSVSTLTIQRTQQEDSAVYLCASSFTGQETQYFGPGTRLLVL.

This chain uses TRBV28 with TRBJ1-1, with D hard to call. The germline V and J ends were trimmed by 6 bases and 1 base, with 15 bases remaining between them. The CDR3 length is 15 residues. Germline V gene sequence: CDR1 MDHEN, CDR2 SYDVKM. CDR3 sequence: CASSPPGLKNTEAFF. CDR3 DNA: TGTGCCAGCAGCCCGCCCGGACTTAAGAACACTGAAGCTTTCTTT.

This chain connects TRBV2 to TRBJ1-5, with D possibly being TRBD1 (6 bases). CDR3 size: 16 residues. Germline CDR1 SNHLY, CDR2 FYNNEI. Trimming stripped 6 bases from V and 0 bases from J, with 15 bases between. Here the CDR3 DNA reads TGTGCCAGCAGCAGACAGGAACAATATAGCAATCAGCCCCAGCATTTT. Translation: CASSRQEQYSNQPQHF.

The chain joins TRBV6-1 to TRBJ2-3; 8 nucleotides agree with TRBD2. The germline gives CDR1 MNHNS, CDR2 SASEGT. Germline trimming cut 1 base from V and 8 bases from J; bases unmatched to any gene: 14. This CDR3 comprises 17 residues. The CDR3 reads CASSEVKRRAGGGTQYF. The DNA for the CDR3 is TGTGCCAGCAGTGAAGTCAAACGCAGGGCGGGAGGTGGTACGCAGTATTTT.

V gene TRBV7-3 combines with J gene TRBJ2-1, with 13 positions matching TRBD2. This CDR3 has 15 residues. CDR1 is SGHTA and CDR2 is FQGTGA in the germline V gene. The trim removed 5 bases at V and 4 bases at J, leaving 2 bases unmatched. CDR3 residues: CASSPGLAGYNEQFF. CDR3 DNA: TGTGCCAGCAGCCCGGGACTAGCGGGGTACAATGAGCAGTTCTTC. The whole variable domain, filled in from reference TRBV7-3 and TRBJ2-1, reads GAGVSQTPSNKVTEKGKYVELRCDPISGHTALYWYRQSLGQGPEFLIYFQGTGAADDSGLPNDRFFAVRPEGSVSTLKIQRTERGDSAVYLCASSPGLAGYNEQFFGPGTRLTVL.

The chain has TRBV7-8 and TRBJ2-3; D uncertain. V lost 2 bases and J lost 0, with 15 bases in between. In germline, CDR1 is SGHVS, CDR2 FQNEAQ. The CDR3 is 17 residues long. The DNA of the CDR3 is TGTGCCAGCAGCTTACAGGATCCCGGGTTTAGCACAGATACGCAGTATTTT. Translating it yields CASSLQDPGFSTDTQYF.

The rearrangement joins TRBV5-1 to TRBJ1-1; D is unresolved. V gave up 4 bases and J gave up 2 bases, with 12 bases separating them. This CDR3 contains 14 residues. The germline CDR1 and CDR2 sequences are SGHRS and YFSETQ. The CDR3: CASSQASGNTEAFF. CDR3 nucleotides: TGCGCCAGCAGCCAAGCTTCGGGTAACACTGAAGCTTTCTTT.

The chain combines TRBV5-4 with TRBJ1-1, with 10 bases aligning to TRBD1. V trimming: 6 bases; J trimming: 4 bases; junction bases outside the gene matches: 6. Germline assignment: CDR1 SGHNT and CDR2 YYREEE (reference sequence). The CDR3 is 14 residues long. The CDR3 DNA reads TGTGCCAGCACCAAGGGACAGGGGATCACTGAAGCTTTCTTT. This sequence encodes CASTKGQGITEAFF.

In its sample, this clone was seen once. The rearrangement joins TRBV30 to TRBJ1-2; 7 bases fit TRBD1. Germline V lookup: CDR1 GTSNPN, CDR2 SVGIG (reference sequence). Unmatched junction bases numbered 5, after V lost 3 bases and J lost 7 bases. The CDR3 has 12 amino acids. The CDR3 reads CAWSGTVGGYTF. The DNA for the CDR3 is TGTGCCTGGAGCGGGACAGTCGGTGGCTACACCTTC.

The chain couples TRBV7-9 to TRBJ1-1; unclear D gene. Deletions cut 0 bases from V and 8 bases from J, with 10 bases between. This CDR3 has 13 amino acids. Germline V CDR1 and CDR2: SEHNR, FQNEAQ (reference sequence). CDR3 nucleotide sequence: TGTGCCAGCAGCTTAGCCCGTGAAACCGAAGCTTTCTTT. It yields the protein CASSLARETEAFF.